The 25 T cell receptor beta chains in this list originate from one sample, sequenced in a study of shared clonotypes between healthy human individuals. Naive CD8 cells were CD45RO-negative, positively selected for CCR7, excluding terminally differentiated effector memory CD45RA+ cells. TCRdb keeps only in-frame clones here, not all; method: immunoSEQ multiplex PCR. The sample includes around 560,000 clones, approximately 95% of them seen just once. Sequencing used naive CD8+ T cells sorted from blood. The receptors shown here come from a woman in her 30s in good health.

The gene calls are TRBV6-1 and TRBJ1-1, with 10 nucleotides matching TRBD1. The CDR3 has 15 residues. The V and J ends lost 4 bases and 1 base, in that order; junction bases with no gene match: 3. Germline V CDR1 and CDR2: MNHNS, SASEGT. The CDR3 DNA follows: TGTGCCAGCAGTGGTTGGGACAGGGGGAACACTGAAGCTTTCTTT. It translates to CASSGWDRGNTEAFF.

The chain combines TRBV7-6 with TRBJ1-2; possibly TRBD1 for D (5 bases). The length of the CDR3 is 14 residues. Deletions cut 5 bases from V and 8 bases from J, with 18 bases between. Germline CDR1 is SGHVS and CDR2 is FNYEAQ. The CDR3 reads CASSPGTPLAGYTF. The CDR3 DNA sequence: TGTGCCAGCAGCCCCGGGACGCCACTGGCGGGCTACACCTTC. The full variable domain, with the rest looked up from reference TRBV7-6 and TRBJ1-2, is GAGVSQSPRYKVTKRGQDVALRCDPISGHVSLYWYRQALGQGPEFLTYFNYEAQQDKSGLPNDRFSAERPEGSISTLTIQRTEQRDSAMYRCASSPGTPLAGYTFGSGTRLTVV.

V and J are TRBV27 and TRBJ2-3; possibly TRBD1 or TRBD2 for D (5 bases each). Trimming pared 10 bases from V and 8 bases from J, leaving 19 bases between. The CDR3 runs to 13 residues. Germline V gene sequence: CDR1 MNHEY, CDR2 SMNVEV (reference sequence). CDR3 DNA: TGTGCCACCCTAAGGGACCCCGAGGGTACGCAGTATTTT. It codes for CATLRDPEGTQYF.

This chain joins TRBV5-5 and TRBJ1-3; D unresolved. In germline, CDR1 is SGHKS, CDR2 YYEKEE (reference sequence). The CDR3 spans 14 residues. V lost 6 bases and J 3 bases, leaving 13 bases between the germline ends. In DNA, the CDR3 is TGTGCCAGCAAGCCGTTCCCGGATGGAAACACCATATATTTT. Its translation: CASKPFPDGNTIYF.

V and J are TRBV5-6 and TRBJ2-5; D may correspond to TRBD1 or TRBD2 (6 bases each). Germline assignment: CDR1 SGHDT and CDR2 YYEEEE. With 4 bases removed from V and 5 bases from J, the gap between germline ends came to 15 bases. This CDR3 has 14 amino acids. CDR3 nucleotide sequence: TGTGCCAGCAGCGCCAACGGGGGCGGTGAGACCCAGTACTTC. It encodes CASSANGGGETQYF. The complete variable domain, with remaining parts taken from reference TRBV5-6 and TRBJ2-5, reads DAGVTQSPTHLIKTRGQQVTLRCSPKSGHDTVSWYQQALGQGPQFIFQYYEEEERQRGNFPDRFSGHQFPNYSSELNVNALLLGDSALYLCASSANGGGETQYFGPGTRLLVL.

The J gene is TRBJ1-2, the V gene TRBV27; 8 positions agree with TRBD1. The CDR3 has 14 residues. In germline, CDR1 is MNHEY, CDR2 SMNVEV (reference sequence). Trimming cost V 5 bases and J 8 bases; bases outside gene matches: 10. In nucleotides, the CDR3 is TGTGCCAGCAGTACCAGACAGGGGCCTTACGGCTACACCTTC. It yields the protein CASSTRQGPYGYTF.

The chain has TRBV7-8 and TRBJ2-7; D is perhaps TRBD2 (7 bases). CDR3 length: 14 amino acids. The V end was cut by 5 bases, the J end by 4 bases, with 15 bases between. The germline CDR1 and CDR2 sequences are SGHVS and FQNEAQ. The chain's CDR3 is CASSEGGVSYEQYF. CDR3 coding DNA: TGTGCCAGCAGCGAAGGGGGGGTTTCTTACGAGCAGTACTTC.

The gene calls are TRBV4-2 and TRBJ2-7, with TRBD2 matching 9 bases. V dropped 0 bases and J dropped 6; count of bases not matched to a gene: 6. Germline values: CDR1 LGHNA, CDR2 YNFKEQ. This CDR3 has 15 residues. CDR3 bases: TGTGCCAGCAGCCAAGAGGCGGGAGGGCAGTTCGAGCAGTACTTC. Its translation: CASSQEAGGQFEQYF.

The chain employs TRBV4-2 and TRBJ2-1; TRBD2 matches 11 bases. The germline gives CDR1 LGHNA, CDR2 YNFKEQ. V lost 5 bases and J lost 8; bases outside the gene matches: 11. This CDR3 has 16 residues. The CDR3 loop reads CASSDSGRLAGHEQFF. The CDR3 DNA follows: TGTGCCAGCAGCGATAGCGGAAGACTAGCGGGACATGAGCAGTTCTTC.

The rearrangement uses TRBV21-1 and TRBJ2-7; the table's D gene call, TRBD2, was not cross checked with the DNA. TRBV21-1 has pseudogene status. CDR3 length equals 17 residues. The CDR3 loop reads CASSSGTSGRRSYEQYF. DNA for the CDR3: TGTGCCAGCAGTTCCGGGACTAGCGGGAGGAGGTCCTACGAGCAGTACTTC.

The genes are TRBV27 and TRBJ2-7; perhaps TRBD2 as D (6 bases). V was pared by 6 bases and J by 3 bases, with 15 bases between. Germline CDR1 reads MNHEY; CDR2 reads SMNVEV (reference sequence). The CDR3 has 14 residues. The CDR3 DNA is TGTGCCAGCAGAACGGGACTCTTCGGCTACGAGCAGTACTTC. It yields the protein CASRTGLFGYEQYF.

V usage is TRBV12-2 and J usage is TRBJ2-7; the table's TRBD1 call for D was not verified on the DNA. TRBV12-2 constitutes a pseudogene. The CDR3 has 15 amino acids. The DNA for the CDR3 is TGTGCAAGTCGCTTAGTTAAGGGGCCGCCTACGAGGCAGTACTTC. It codes for CASRLVKGPPTRQYF.

V is TRBV7-9 and J is TRBJ2-7, with D perhaps given as TRBD1 or TRBD2 (5 bases each). Per the germline V gene, CDR1 is SEHNR and CDR2 is FQNEAQ (reference sequence). The CDR3 loop spans 14 amino acids. Trimming took off 1 base at V and 3 bases at J, with 10 bases between the two ends. CDR3 nucleotides: TGTGCCAGCAGCTTAGTCGTGGGGGACTACGAGCAGTACTTC. Encoded protein: CASSLVVGDYEQYF.

This chain links TRBV29-1 with TRBJ1-1; unclear D gene. Per germline, CDR1 SQVTM and CDR2 ANQGSEA. The CDR3 is made up of 13 amino acids. V was trimmed by 1 base and J by 0 bases, leaving 6 bases between them. For the CDR3, the DNA is TGCAGCGTTGAAGTAGCAATGAACACTGAAGCTTTCTTT. Translating it yields CSVEVAMNTEAFF.

The chain carries TRBV4-1 and TRBJ1-1; TRBD1 matches 9 bases. The germline V gene has CDR1 MGHRA and CDR2 YSYEKL. The V gene end was trimmed by 5 bases and the J gene end by 1 base; junction bases not matched to a gene: 5. This CDR3 has 15 residues. CDR3 protein: CASSTPGQGNTEAFF. The CDR3 nucleotides read TGCGCCAGCAGCACGCCGGGACAGGGGAACACTGAAGCTTTCTTT.

This rearrangement joins TRBV21-1 to TRBJ2-6; the table gives TRBD1 as D, unverified against the DNA. TRBV21-1 is marked as a pseudogene. CDR3 length: 15 residues. In DNA, the CDR3 is TGTGCCAGCAGTCGACAGGACTCTGGGGCCAACGTCCTGACTTTC. This encodes CASSRQDSGANVLTF.

Concerning this clone itself: Other nucleotide sequences from this sample produce the same CDR3. This sequence joins TRBV27 and TRBJ2-7; D gene uncertain. Looked up from germline, CDR1 is MNHEY and CDR2 is SMNVEV (reference sequence). Trimming took off 5 bases at V and 0 bases at J, with 8 bases between the two ends. The CDR3 is made up of 13 amino acids. The CDR3 loop is CASSHSSSYEQYF. For the CDR3, the DNA is TGTGCCAGCAGTCATAGTAGCTCCTACGAGCAGTACTTC.

The genes are TRBV28 and TRBJ2-7; a possible D gene is TRBD2 (5 bases). CDR1 and CDR2 (germline): MDHEN, SYDVKM. Deletions cut 3 bases from V and 3 bases from J, with 12 bases between. The CDR3 sequence is 14 residues long. The CDR3 nucleotides are TGTGCCAGCAGTTTCCGGAGGAGGATCTACGAGCAGTACTTC. This translates into CASSFRRRIYEQYF.

V and J are TRBV19 and TRBJ2-2; the match to TRBD2 covers 7 bases. Germline V gene sequence: CDR1 LNHDA, CDR2 SQIVND (reference sequence). Trimming at V came to 4 bases and at J to 6 bases, leaving 11 bases not matched to a gene. CDR3 length: 16 residues. The CDR3 spells CASSTGLDFYPGELFF. CDR3 DNA: TGTGCCAGTAGTACTGGACTAGATTTCTACCCCGGGGAGCTGTTTTTT.

Regarding this clone: Distinct nucleotide sequences in the sample also encode this CDR3. The rearrangement uses TRBV6-5 and TRBJ2-1, with no clear D. Per the germline V gene, CDR1 is MNHEY and CDR2 is SVGAGI. V was shortened by 0 bases and J by 4 bases, with 4 bases between the two germline ends. CDR3 size: 13 residues. The CDR3 DNA sequence: TGTGCCAGCAGTTACTCGGGGTACAATGAGCAGTTCTTC. It codes for CASSYSGYNEQFF.

The chain links TRBV4-2 to TRBJ2-5, with 7 bases lining up with TRBD2. The CDR3 consists of 15 residues. J was trimmed by 2 bases and V by 0 bases; bases with no gene match: 3. From germline, CDR1 is LGHNA and CDR2 YNFKEQ. Written as DNA, the CDR3 is TGTGCCAGCAGCCAAGAGCGGGAGTCACAAGAGACCCAGTACTTC. It specifies CASSQERESQETQYF.

The J gene is TRBJ2-1, the V gene TRBV7-9; D is perhaps TRBD2 (6 bases). Trimming shortened V by 5 bases and J by 5 bases, and 22 bases separated the two germline ends. CDR1 is SEHNR, CDR2 FQNEAQ, per germline (reference sequence). The CDR3 is 17 amino acids. The CDR3 loop is CASSDAAREMRHNEQFF. The CDR3 coding sequence is TGTGCCAGCAGCGATGCCGCACGGGAGATGAGGCACAATGAGCAGTTCTTC.

The rearrangement links TRBV27 to TRBJ2-1; D assignment may be TRBD1 or TRBD2 (5 bases each). Trimming cost V 4 bases and J 8 bases, with 12 bases left between them. Germline lookup yields CDR1 MNHEY and CDR2 SMNVEV (reference sequence). The CDR3 runs to 13 residues. The CDR3 protein is CASSSPRGDEQFF. CDR3 in DNA: TGTGCCAGCAGTTCCCCGAGGGGTGATGAGCAGTTCTTC.

The chain couples TRBV6-4 to TRBJ2-1, with 14 bases identical to TRBD2. The ends lost 6 bases at V and 4 bases at J; junction bases unmatched: 5. This CDR3 contains 16 residues. Germline CDR1 reads MRHNA; CDR2 reads SNTAGT. CDR3 protein: CASSWTSGRPYNEQFF. For the CDR3, the DNA is TGTGCCAGCAGCTGGACTAGCGGGAGGCCGTACAATGAGCAGTTCTTC.

The J gene is TRBJ2-7, the V gene TRBV28, with D perhaps matching TRBD2 (5 bases). Looked up from germline, CDR1 is MDHEN and CDR2 is SYDVKM. V lost 5 bases, J lost 7 bases, and 18 bases lay in between. This CDR3 spans 14 amino acids. The CDR3 DNA is TGTGCCAGCAGTCCGATACCGGGTTCGGGGGAGCAGTACTTC. Encoded protein: CASSPIPGSGEQYF.